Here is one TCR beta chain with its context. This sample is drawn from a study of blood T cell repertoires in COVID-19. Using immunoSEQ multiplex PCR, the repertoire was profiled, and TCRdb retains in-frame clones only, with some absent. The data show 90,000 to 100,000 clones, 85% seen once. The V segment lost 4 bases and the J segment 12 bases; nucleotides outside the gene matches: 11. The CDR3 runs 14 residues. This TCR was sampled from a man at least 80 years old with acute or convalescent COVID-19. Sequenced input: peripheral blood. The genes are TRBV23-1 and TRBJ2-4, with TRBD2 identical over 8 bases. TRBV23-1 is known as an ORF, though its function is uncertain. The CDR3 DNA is TGCGCCAGCAGTCGGGTTCAGCGGGAGAGCGCTCAGTACTTC. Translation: CASSRVQRESAQYF.